These 27 T cell receptor beta chains share one sample of origin, sequenced in a study of T cell clonality in common variable immunodeficiency. The study's findings and limits: Fewer deletions and N-nucleotide insertions were reportedly seen in common variable immunodeficiency TCR beta sequences.

TCRdb's table, derived via immunoSEQ multiplex PCR, lists solely in-frame clones and lacks some. This sample includes about 26,000 clones with no singletons; its ten biggest clones take up 24%. The antigens of these receptors remain unknown. The sample consisted of peripheral blood mononuclear cells. The receptors here all came from a human donor with common variable immunodeficiency.

This clone has only a few counts. The CDR3 end is not reached by the read, which stops 3 residues before it; the germline J gene fills it in. The chain combines TRBV7-8 with TRBJ2-2; TRBD2 agrees at 7 bases. The trim removed 11 bases at V and 2 bases at J, leaving 8 bases unmatched. The CDR3 is 14 amino acids. Germline V gene sequence: CDR1 SGHVS, CDR2 FQNEAQ. CDR3 in amino acids: CAYPGTTNTGELFF. CDR3 bases read: TGTGCCTACCCCGGGACTACTAACACCGGGGAG.

This clone was counted many times. The read stops 3 residues short of the end of the CDR3; the missing end is completed from the germline J gene. The chain recombines TRBV7-9 with TRBJ1-3, with a weak D call TRBD1 (5 bases). The CDR3 has 15 amino acids. V lost 4 bases to trimming and J lost 2 bases, with 12 bases between them. CDR1 and CDR2 from the germline V gene are SEHNR and FQNEAQ (reference sequence). CDR3 loop: CASSSERGAGNTIYF. The sequenced CDR3 bases are TGTGCCAGCAGCTCAGAGCGGGGGGCTGGAAACACC.

This clone has at least ten counts. Incomplete CDR3 DNA: TGTGCCAGTAGAAGTAGAGGGACAGGGGGCGCGGATGGC. Protein product: CASRSRGTGGADG. In full, the CDR3 reads CASRSRGTGGADGYTF. The rearrangement uses TRBV19 and TRBJ1-2; 12 bases map to TRBD1. The CDR3 end is not reached by the read, which stops 3 residues before it; the germline J gene fills it in. V lost 6 bases and J lost 6; bases outside the gene matches: 11. Per germline, CDR1 LNHDA and CDR2 SQIVND (reference sequence). This CDR3 has 16 residues.

Note on this clone: Read data end 3 residues before the CDR3 end; the end is taken from the germline J gene. The rearrangement links TRBV11-2 to TRBJ2-2; 13 bases line up with TRBD2. Germline assignment: CDR1 SGHAT and CDR2 FQNNGV. The CDR3 contains 15 residues. V was clipped by 5 bases and J by 6 bases; unmatched bases: 3. The sequenced part of the CDR3 DNA is TGTGCCAGCAGCCAAGGACTAGCGGGAGCCGGGGAG. It specifies CASSQGLAGAGE. The CDR3 in its entirety is CASSQGLAGAGELFF.

This clone was recorded at least ten times. The CDR3 goes on 3 residues after the read ends, and that part is filled in from the germline J gene. This chain connects TRBV7-2 to TRBJ1-1, with a tentative D call TRBD1 (6 bases). Trimming cost V 5 bases and J 1 base, with 14 bases left between them. This CDR3 is built from 15 residues. CDR1 and CDR2 from the germline V gene are SGHTA and FQGNSA. Incomplete CDR3 DNA: TGTGCCAGCAGCCAGGGGAACCCCGGGAACACTGAA. Translated, it gives CASSQGNPGNTE. The whole CDR3 is CASSQGNPGNTEAFF.

This clone was detected ten times or more. The sequenced fragment ends 3 residues before the CDR3 boundary, so the rest is inferred from the germline J gene. The V and J genes are TRBV5-4 and TRBJ2-5; unclear D gene. V was trimmed by 0 bases and J by 0 bases, leaving 9 bases between them. This CDR3 has 15 residues. CDR1 and CDR2 (germline): SGHNT, YYREEE (reference sequence). The part of the CDR3 DNA that was read is TGTGCCAGCAGCTTGGACACAAGGTACCAAGAGACC. As protein: CASSLDTRYQET. Given in full, the CDR3 is CASSLDTRYQETQYF.

This clone has a count of ten or more. The read stops 3 residues short of the end of the CDR3; the missing end is completed from the germline J gene. The chain has TRBV19 and TRBJ1-5, with a weak D call TRBD1 (6 bases). The CDR3 has 15 residues. CDR1 LNHDA and CDR2 SQIVND come from the germline V gene (reference sequence). Between the trimmed V and J ends, which lost 3 bases and 5 bases, there was a span of 14 bases. CDR3 DNA (partial): TGTGCCAGTAGTATTACCAGGGGCGCCCATCAGCCC. Protein product: CASSITRGAHQP. The full CDR3 is CASSITRGAHQPQHF.

This clone was recorded at least ten times. The DNA ends 3 residues before the CDR3 does, and the rest of the CDR3 is filled in from the germline J gene. The gene calls are TRBV7-6 and TRBJ2-1; unclear D gene. Trimming pared 5 bases from V and 4 bases from J, leaving 9 bases between. Germline CDR1 is SGHVS and CDR2 is FNYEAQ. The CDR3 runs to 13 residues. The sequenced CDR3 bases are TGTGCCAGCAGCAACCAGAGGTACAATGAG. Its protein is CASSNQRYNE. The whole CDR3 sequence reads CASSNQRYNEQFF.

Concerning this clone itself: Sequencing ends 3 residues short of the CDR3 end; the germline J gene provides the rest. The rearrangement uses TRBV4-2 and TRBJ2-5, with D tentatively TRBD2 (6 bases). The V end was cut by 4 bases, the J end by 5 bases, with 17 bases between. CDR3 length equals 15 residues. Germline V gene lookup returns CDR1 LGHNA and CDR2 YNFKEQ. Incomplete CDR3 DNA: TGTGCCAGCAGCCGCATGTCGGGGGAGGATGAGACC. This translates into CASSRMSGEDET. The entire CDR3 protein is CASSRMSGEDETQYF.

Concerning this clone: The read ends 3 residues shy of where the CDR3 ends; the end is completed using the germline J gene. The V and J genes are TRBV2 and TRBJ2-2; a possible D gene is TRBD1 (5 bases). Deletions cut 3 bases from V and 6 bases from J, with 23 bases between. The CDR3 contains 18 residues. Germline V lookup: CDR1 SNHLY, CDR2 FYNNEI. CDR3 bases read: TGTGCCAGCAGTGATTTGATGTCCGTGGGCAGGGATCCCGGGGAG. It specifies CASSDLMSVGRDPGE. The whole CDR3 reads CASSDLMSVGRDPGELFF.

The table lists this clone with many counts. CDR3 bases read: TGTGCCAGCTCACGTGGACAGGGTGCCGACGAG. This encodes CASSRGQGADE. The CDR3 as a whole reads CASSRGQGADEQYF. J is TRBJ2-7 and V is TRBV18; 8 bases are shared with TRBD1. The CDR3 end falls 3 residues outside the read, so it is completed with the germline J gene. Looked up from germline, CDR1 is KGHSH and CDR2 is LQKENI. This CDR3 contains 14 residues. The V segment lost 4 bases and the J segment 5 bases; nucleotides outside the gene matches: 7. The entire variable domain, with the rest obtained from reference TRBV18 and TRBJ2-7, is as follows: NAGVMQNPRHLVRRRGQEARLRCSPMKGHSHVYWYRQLPEEGLKFMVYLQKENIIDESGMPKERFSAEFPKEGPSILRIQQVVRGDSAAYFCASSRGQGADEQYFGPGTRLTVT.

This clone was counted many times. The sequence runs out 3 residues before the end of the CDR3; the remainder is reconstructed from the germline J gene. The genes are TRBV20-1 and TRBJ2-7, with 8 bases lining up with TRBD2. This CDR3 is built from 16 residues. Germline V gene lookup returns CDR1 DFQATT and CDR2 SNEGSKA (reference sequence). Unmatched junction bases numbered 13, after V lost 1 base and J lost 5 bases. CDR3 DNA (partial): TGCAGTGCTAGAGGGAGGTGGGCTAGCGGGTTCAACGAG. It translates to CSARGRWASGFNE. The full CDR3 sequence reads CSARGRWASGFNEQYF.

About this clone itself: Read sequence stops 3 residues before the CDR3 end, and the germline J gene provides the missing end. The chain employs TRBV18 and TRBJ2-7; 7 bases align to TRBD1. The CDR3 is 13 amino acids. In germline, CDR1 is KGHSH, CDR2 LQKENI. This CDR3 is CSIKQKGAYEQYF. CDR3 bases read: TGTTCCATCAAGCAAAAGGGGGCATACGAG.

This clone was counted many times. Read coverage stops 3 residues before the CDR3 terminus; the germline J gene supplies the remainder. This chain links TRBV20-1 with TRBJ2-3; 13 nucleotides line up with TRBD2. The CDR3 runs to 15 residues. Germline CDR1 DFQATT, CDR2 SNEGSKA (reference sequence). Partial CDR3 DNA: TGCAGTGCAACGGGACTAGCGGGGACCCAGGGGACG. Protein sequence: CSATGLAGTQGT. The whole CDR3 region reads CSATGLAGTQGTQYF.

This clone came up many times. CDR3 DNA (partial): TGCGCCAGCAGTCAACCGACCTTGACTACTACGTACGAG. Its protein product is CASSQPTLTTTYE. The whole CDR3 protein reads CASSQPTLTTTYEQYF. V usage is TRBV23-1 and J usage is TRBJ2-7; TRBD2 might be the D (5 bases). The DNA ends 3 residues before the CDR3 does, and the rest of the CDR3 is filled in from the germline J gene. TRBV23-1 is labeled an ORF, and its function is uncertain. This CDR3 has 16 amino acids. Trimming left V 2 bases short and J 4 bases short, with 18 bases between.

At least ten counts were recorded for this clone. CDR3 DNA (partial): TGTGCCAGTAGTCAATATGGGGGCCAGGCTTTCTACGAG. Encoded protein: CASSQYGGQAFYE. The CDR3, in full, reads CASSQYGGQAFYEQYF. The chain joins TRBV19 to TRBJ2-7; weak D call: TRBD1 (6 bases). The CDR3 is cut off 3 residues early in the read; its end comes from the germline J gene. Germline CDR1 and CDR2: LNHDA and SQIVND (reference sequence). The CDR3 has 16 amino acids. Trimming took 5 bases from V and 3 from J, leaving 20 bases between them.

This clone was seen at least ten times. The CDR3 end falls 3 residues outside the read, so it is completed with the germline J gene. The rearrangement links TRBV12-3 or TRBV12-4 to TRBJ1-2, with 7 nucleotides matching TRBD1. This CDR3 is 17 amino acids long. V trimming: 5 bases; J trimming: 4 bases; junction bases outside the gene matches: 16. The CDR3 loop reads CASSPRQGEGASYGYTF. The part of the CDR3 DNA that was read is TGTGCCAGCAGTCCCCGACAGGGAGAGGGGGCATCCTATGGC.

The sample holds many counts of this clone. The read stops 3 residues short of the end of the CDR3; the missing end is completed from the germline J gene. The chain recombines TRBV18 with TRBJ2-7; tentatively, D is TRBD1 (5 bases). The germline CDR1 and CDR2 sequences are KGHSH and LQKENI. Trimming pared 0 bases from V and 3 bases from J, leaving 12 bases between. The CDR3 is made up of 15 amino acids. CDR3 sequence reads: CASSPPSPGYYEQYF. The sequenced CDR3 bases are TGTGCCAGCTCACCACCGAGCCCAGGGTACTACGAG.

Many counts were recorded for this clone. The read terminates 3 residues before the CDR3 end, so the remaining end is supplied by the germline J gene. This rearrangement joins TRBV18 to TRBJ1-5; D perhaps matches TRBD1 (5 bases). The CDR3 consists of 15 residues. The germline gives CDR1 KGHSH, CDR2 LQKENI. Deletions cut 6 bases from V and 5 bases from J, with 17 bases between. The CDR3 loop is CASSRSAGGDQPQHF. The CDR3 bases that were read are TGTGCCAGCTCCCGATCCGCCGGGGGTGATCAGCCC.

As to this clone: The missing CDR3 end, 3 residues past where the read stops, is filled in from the germline J gene. J is TRBJ1-2 and V is TRBV20-1, with D possibly matching TRBD1 (6 bases). Between the trimmed V and J ends, which lost 4 bases and 0 bases, there was a span of 18 bases. The germline V gene has CDR1 DFQATT and CDR2 SNEGSKA (reference sequence). The CDR3 is 16 amino acids. CDR3 DNA (partial): TGCAGTGCTAACGGGGAGAAGACAGGAACTAACTATGGC. Residues: CSANGEKTGTNYG. The CDR3, in full, reads CSANGEKTGTNYGYTF.

This clone has at least ten counts. Read sequence stops 3 residues before the CDR3 end, and the germline J gene provides the missing end. The V call is TRBV5-5, the J call TRBJ1-2; the D is unclear. Per germline, CDR1 SGHKS and CDR2 YYEKEE (reference sequence). Trimming took 2 bases from V and 4 from J, leaving 6 bases between them. This CDR3 spans 12 amino acids. CDR3: CASSFDSYGYTF. The CDR3 DNA, read in part, is TGTGCCAGCAGCTTTGATAGCTATGGC.

Details on this clone: The missing CDR3 end, 3 residues past where the read stops, is filled in from the germline J gene. The chain employs TRBV11-2 and TRBJ2-7; D call uncertain. This CDR3 spans 15 amino acids. Deletions cut 5 bases from V and 5 bases from J, with 19 bases between. Germline-derived CDR1 and CDR2 are SGHAT and FQNNGV. Incomplete CDR3 DNA: TGTGCCAGCAGCCCAGAAGGTTTCGGCCGGGACGAG. The encoded protein is CASSPEGFGRDE. The entire CDR3 is CASSPEGFGRDEQYF.

In its sample, this clone was seen many times. The read ends 3 residues shy of where the CDR3 ends; the end is completed using the germline J gene. This sequence joins TRBV29-1 and TRBJ2-4; D perhaps matches TRBD2 (5 bases). V lost 5 bases, J lost 1 base, and 9 bases lay in between. Germline V gene data show CDR1 as SQVTM and CDR2 as ANQGSEA. The CDR3 has 13 residues. CDR3 amino acids: CSVYGGAKNIQYF. The covered CDR3 bases are TGCAGCGTTTACGGCGGGGCCAAAAACATT. Complete variable domain (other parts from reference TRBV29-1 and TRBJ2-4): SAVISQKPSRDICQRGTSLTIQCQVDSQVTMMFWYRQQPGQSLTLIATANQGSEATYESGFVIDKFPISRPNLTFSTLTVSNMSPEDSSIYLCSVYGGAKNIQYFGAGTRLSVL.

This clone was seen repeatedly, ten times or more. The CDR3 end is not reached by the read, which stops 3 residues before it; the germline J gene fills it in. The chain recombines TRBV18 with TRBJ2-1; possibly TRBD1 for D (6 bases). The length of the CDR3 is 17 residues. V shed 5 bases and J shed 5 bases, with 22 bases lying between them. Germline lookup yields CDR1 KGHSH and CDR2 LQKENI. Partial CDR3 DNA: TGTGCCAGCTCATACTTTGGGACATACGGCCCAAACAATGAG. It specifies CASSYFGTYGPNNE. From start to end, the CDR3 is CASSYFGTYGPNNEQFF.

As regards this clone: The read falls 3 residues short of the CDR3 end, and the missing part is taken from the germline J gene. The V call is TRBV5-6, the J call TRBJ1-4; 8 bases agree with TRBD1. Trimming cost V 3 bases and J 7 bases; bases outside gene matches: 8. The length of the CDR3 is 15 residues. The germline V gene has CDR1 SGHDT and CDR2 YYEEEE. The CDR3 here is CASSSGTGVAEKLFF. Partial CDR3 DNA: TGTGCCAGCAGCTCCGGGACAGGTGTAGCTGAAAAA.

With regard to this clone: Read sequence stops 3 residues before the CDR3 end, and the germline J gene provides the missing end. The J gene is TRBJ2-3, the V gene TRBV30; TRBD1 agrees at 7 bases. Unmatched junction bases numbered 11, after V lost 2 bases and J lost 3 bases. This CDR3 region has 16 residues. Germline V gene data show CDR1 as GTSNPN and CDR2 as SVGIG (reference sequence). CDR3 bases read: TGTGCCTGGAGTCGGTACAGGGGTTTGGGTACAGATACG. This sequence encodes CAWSRYRGLGTDT. The CDR3 in its entirety is CAWSRYRGLGTDTQYF.

This clone was counted many times. The CDR3 end lies 3 residues beyond the end of the read and is filled in from the germline J gene. The chain employs TRBV7-3 and TRBJ2-1; 11 bases align to TRBD2. The germline V gene encodes CDR1 SGHTA and CDR2 FQGTGA. The CDR3 runs 14 residues. Unmatched junction bases numbered 4, after V lost 3 bases and J lost 9 bases. The chain's CDR3 is CASSLTSGVSEQFF. The CDR3 DNA, read in part, is TGTGCCAGCAGCTTGACTAGCGGGGTGAGTGAG.